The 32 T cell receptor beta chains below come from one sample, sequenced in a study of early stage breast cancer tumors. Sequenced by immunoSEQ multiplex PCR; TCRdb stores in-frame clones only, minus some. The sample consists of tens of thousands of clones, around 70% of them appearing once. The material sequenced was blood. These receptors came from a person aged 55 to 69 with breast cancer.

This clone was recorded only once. The CDR3 bases are TGTGCCAGTGGACAGAGCTATGGCTACACCTTC. Translating gives CASGQSYGYTF. This sequence joins TRBV28 and TRBJ1-2, with D possibly matching TRBD1 (6 bases). This CDR3 has 11 amino acids. Germline CDR1 is MDHEN and CDR2 is SYDVKM. Trimming left V 9 bases short and J 4 bases short, with 9 bases between.

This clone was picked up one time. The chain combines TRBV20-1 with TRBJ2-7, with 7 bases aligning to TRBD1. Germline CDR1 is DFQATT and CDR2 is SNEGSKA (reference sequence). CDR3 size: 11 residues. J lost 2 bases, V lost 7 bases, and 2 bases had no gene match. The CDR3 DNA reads TGCAGTGTCCAGGGGGCCTACGAGCAGTACTTC. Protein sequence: CSVQGAYEQYF.

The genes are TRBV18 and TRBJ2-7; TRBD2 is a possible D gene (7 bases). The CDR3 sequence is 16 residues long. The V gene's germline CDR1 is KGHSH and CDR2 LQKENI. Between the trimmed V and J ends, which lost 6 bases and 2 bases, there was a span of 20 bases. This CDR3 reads CASSQGGGMLTYEQYF. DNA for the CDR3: TGTGCCAGCTCCCAAGGGGGGGGGATGTTAACCTACGAGCAGTACTTC.

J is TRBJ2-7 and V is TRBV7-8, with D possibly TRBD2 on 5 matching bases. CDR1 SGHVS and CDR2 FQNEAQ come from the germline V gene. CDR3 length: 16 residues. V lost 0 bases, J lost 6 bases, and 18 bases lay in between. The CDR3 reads CASSLALASPSREQYF. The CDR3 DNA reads TGTGCCAGCAGCTTAGCCCTAGCCTCGCCGTCACGCGAGCAGTACTTC.

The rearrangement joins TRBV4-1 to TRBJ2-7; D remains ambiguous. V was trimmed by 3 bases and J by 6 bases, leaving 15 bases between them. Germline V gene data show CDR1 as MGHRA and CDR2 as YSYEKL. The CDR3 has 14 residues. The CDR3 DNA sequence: TGCGCCAGCAGCCATTCAGAAGGAGTCGGCGAGCAGTACTTC. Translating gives CASSHSEGVGEQYF.

The CDR3 sequence: CASSIFPSALRDTQYF. The CDR3 DNA is TGTGCCAGTAGTATCTTCCCTAGCGCCCTCAGGGATACGCAGTATTTT. This chain uses TRBV19 with TRBJ2-3; tentative D call: TRBD2 (6 bases). The length of the CDR3 is 16 residues. CDR1 and CDR2 (germline): LNHDA, SQIVND (reference sequence). V lost 3 bases and J 6 bases, leaving 19 bases between the germline ends.

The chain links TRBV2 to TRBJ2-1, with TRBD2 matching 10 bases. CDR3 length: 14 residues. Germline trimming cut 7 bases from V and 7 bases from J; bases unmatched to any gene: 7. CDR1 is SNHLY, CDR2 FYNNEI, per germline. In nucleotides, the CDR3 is TGTGCCAGCAAAACAGCGGGGGGGACTAATGAGCAGTTCTTC. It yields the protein CASKTAGGTNEQFF.

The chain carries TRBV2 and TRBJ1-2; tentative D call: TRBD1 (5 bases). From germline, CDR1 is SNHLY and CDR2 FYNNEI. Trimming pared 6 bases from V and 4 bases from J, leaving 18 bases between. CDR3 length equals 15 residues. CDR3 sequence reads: CASRESGGTVYGYTF. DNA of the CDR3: TGTGCCAGCAGGGAGTCCGGGGGGACCGTCTATGGCTACACCTTC.

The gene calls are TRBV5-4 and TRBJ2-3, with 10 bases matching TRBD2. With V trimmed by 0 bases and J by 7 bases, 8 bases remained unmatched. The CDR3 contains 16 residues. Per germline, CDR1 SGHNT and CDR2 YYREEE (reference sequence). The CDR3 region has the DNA TGTGCCAGCAGCTTGGGTTCTAGCGGGGGATTAAATACGCAGTATTTT. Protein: CASSLGSSGGLNTQYF.

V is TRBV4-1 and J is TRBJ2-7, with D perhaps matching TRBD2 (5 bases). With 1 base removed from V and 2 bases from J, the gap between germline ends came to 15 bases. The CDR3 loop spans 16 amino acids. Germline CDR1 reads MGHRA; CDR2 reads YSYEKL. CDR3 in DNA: TGCGCCAGCAGCCAAGGCGCGGGCCTGGGAACCTACGAGCAGTACTTC. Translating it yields CASSQGAGLGTYEQYF.

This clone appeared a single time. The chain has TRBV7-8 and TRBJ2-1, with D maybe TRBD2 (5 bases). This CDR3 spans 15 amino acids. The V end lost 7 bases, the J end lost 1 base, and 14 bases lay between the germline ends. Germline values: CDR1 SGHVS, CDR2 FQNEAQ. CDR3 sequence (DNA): TGTGCCAGCATCAAACTAGACTCATCCTACAATGAGCAGTTCTTC. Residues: CASIKLDSSYNEQFF.

The CDR3 DNA sequence: TGTGCCAGCAGGAAGGGATTAAGCAATCAGCCCCAGCATTTT. It specifies CASRKGLSNQPQHF. The rearrangement joins TRBV28 to TRBJ1-5; D call uncertain. CDR1 MDHEN and CDR2 SYDVKM come from the germline V gene. This CDR3 has 14 residues. V lost 6 bases and J 1 base, leaving 10 bases between the germline ends.

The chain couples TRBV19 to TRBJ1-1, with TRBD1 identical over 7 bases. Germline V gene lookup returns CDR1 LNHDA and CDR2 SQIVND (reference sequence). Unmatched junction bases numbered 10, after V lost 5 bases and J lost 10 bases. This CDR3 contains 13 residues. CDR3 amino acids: CASSASGTVGAFF. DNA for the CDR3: TGTGCCAGTAGTGCCTCCGGGACAGTAGGAGCTTTCTTT.

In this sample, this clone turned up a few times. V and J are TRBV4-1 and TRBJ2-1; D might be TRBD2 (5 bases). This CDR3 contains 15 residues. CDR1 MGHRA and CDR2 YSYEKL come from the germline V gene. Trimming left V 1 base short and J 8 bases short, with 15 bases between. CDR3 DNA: TGCGCCAGCAGCCAAGGCTACGACTACTGGGATGAGCAGTTCTTC. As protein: CASSQGYDYWDEQFF.

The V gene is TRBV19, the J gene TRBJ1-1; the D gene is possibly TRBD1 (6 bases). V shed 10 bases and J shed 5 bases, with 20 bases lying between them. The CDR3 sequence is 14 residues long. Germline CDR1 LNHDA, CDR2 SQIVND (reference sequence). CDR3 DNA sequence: TGTGCCACCTCGTTGGAAGGGGGGAGGACTGAAGCTTTCTTT. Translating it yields CATSLEGGRTEAFF.

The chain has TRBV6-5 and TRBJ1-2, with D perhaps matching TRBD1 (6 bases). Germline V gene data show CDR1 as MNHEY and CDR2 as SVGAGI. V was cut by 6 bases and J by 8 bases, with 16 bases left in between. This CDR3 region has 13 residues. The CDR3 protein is CASSVTGMDGYTF. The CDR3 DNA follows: TGTGCCAGCAGCGTTACAGGGATGGACGGCTACACCTTC.

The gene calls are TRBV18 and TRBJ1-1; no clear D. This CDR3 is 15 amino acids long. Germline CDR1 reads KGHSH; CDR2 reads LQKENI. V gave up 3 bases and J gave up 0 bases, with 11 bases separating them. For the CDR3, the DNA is TGTGCCAGCTCACCCAGTGTTAGGATGAACACTGAAGCTTTCTTT. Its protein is CASSPSVRMNTEAFF.

CDR3 residues: CASSGTGNQPQHF. The DNA for the CDR3 is TGTGCCAGTAGCGGGACAGGCAATCAGCCCCAGCATTTT. The chain is built from TRBV19 and TRBJ1-5; 7 nucleotides match TRBD1. The CDR3 spans 13 residues. The V gene end was trimmed by 6 bases and the J gene end by 2 bases; junction bases not matched to a gene: 1. CDR1 is LNHDA, CDR2 SQIVND, per germline (reference sequence).

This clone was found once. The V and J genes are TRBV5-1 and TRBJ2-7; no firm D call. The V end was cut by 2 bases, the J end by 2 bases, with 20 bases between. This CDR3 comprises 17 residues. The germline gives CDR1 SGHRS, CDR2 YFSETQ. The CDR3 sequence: CASSLTPPAAPTYEQYF. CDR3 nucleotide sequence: TGCGCCAGCAGCTTAACCCCACCGGCAGCACCTACCTACGAGCAGTACTTC.

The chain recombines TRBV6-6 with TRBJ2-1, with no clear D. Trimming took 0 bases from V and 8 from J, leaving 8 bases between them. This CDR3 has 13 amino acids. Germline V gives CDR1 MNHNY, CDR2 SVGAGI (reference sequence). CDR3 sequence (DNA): TGTGCCAGCAGTTACTCGACTTTCGATGAGCAGTTCTTC. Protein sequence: CASSYSTFDEQFF.

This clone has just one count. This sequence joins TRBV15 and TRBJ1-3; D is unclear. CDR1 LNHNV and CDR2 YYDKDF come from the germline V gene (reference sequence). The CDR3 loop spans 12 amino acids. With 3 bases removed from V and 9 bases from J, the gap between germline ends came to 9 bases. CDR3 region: CATSSTMGTIYF. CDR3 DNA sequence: TGTGCCACCAGCAGTACCATGGGCACCATATATTTT.

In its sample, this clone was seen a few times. CDR3 loop: CAISYRQGATEAFF. The DNA for the CDR3 is TGTGCCATCAGTTACAGACAGGGGGCCACTGAAGCTTTCTTT. The rearrangement joins TRBV10-3 to TRBJ1-1, with 10 bases fitting TRBD1. The CDR3 is 14 amino acids. CDR1 and CDR2 (germline): ENHRY, SYGVKD. Unmatched junction bases numbered 4, after V lost 5 bases and J lost 4 bases.

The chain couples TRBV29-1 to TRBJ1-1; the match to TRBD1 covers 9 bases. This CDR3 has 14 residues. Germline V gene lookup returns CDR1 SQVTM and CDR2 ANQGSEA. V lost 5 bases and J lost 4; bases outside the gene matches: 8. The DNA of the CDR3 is TGCAGCGTTCAAACCGGGACAGGGATCACTGAAGCTTTCTTT. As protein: CSVQTGTGITEAFF.

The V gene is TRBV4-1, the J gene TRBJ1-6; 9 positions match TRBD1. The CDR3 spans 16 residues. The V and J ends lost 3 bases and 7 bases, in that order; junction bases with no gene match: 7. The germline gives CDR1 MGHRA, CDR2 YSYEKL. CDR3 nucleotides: TGCGCCAGCAGCCAGACCGGGACAGGGATAAATTCACCCCTCCACTTT. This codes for CASSQTGTGINSPLHF.

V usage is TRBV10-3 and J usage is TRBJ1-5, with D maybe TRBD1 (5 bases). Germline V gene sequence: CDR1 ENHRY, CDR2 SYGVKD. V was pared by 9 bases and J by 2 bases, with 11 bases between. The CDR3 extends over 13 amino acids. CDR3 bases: TGTGCCATGGGAAGGGGTGGCAATCAGCCCCAGCATTTT. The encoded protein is CAMGRGGNQPQHF.

Here the CDR3 DNA reads TGTGCCAGCAGGGGACAGAAAAACACCATATATTTT. Residues: CASRGQKNTIYF. The V and J genes are TRBV6-5 and TRBJ1-3, with 7 bases lining up with TRBD1. The junction had 2 bases not matched to a gene; V was cut back by 6 bases and J by 6 bases. Germline V gene sequence: CDR1 MNHEY, CDR2 SVGAGI. There are 12 residues in the CDR3.

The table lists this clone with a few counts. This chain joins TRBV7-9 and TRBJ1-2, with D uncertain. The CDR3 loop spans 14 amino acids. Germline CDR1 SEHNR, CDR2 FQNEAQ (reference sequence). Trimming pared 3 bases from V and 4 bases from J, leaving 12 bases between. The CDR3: CASSLRTELYGYTF. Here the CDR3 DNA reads TGTGCCAGCAGCTTGAGGACCGAACTCTATGGCTACACCTTC.

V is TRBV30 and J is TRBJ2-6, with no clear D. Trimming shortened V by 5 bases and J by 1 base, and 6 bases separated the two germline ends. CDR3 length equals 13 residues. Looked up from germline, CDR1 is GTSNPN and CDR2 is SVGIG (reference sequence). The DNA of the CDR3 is TGTGCCTGGGGAAAATCTGGGGCCAACGTCCTGACTTTC. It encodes CAWGKSGANVLTF.

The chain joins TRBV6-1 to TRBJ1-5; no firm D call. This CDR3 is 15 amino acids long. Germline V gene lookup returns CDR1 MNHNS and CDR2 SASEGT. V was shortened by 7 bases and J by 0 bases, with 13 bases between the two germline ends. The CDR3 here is CASTGQDYSNQPQHF. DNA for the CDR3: TGTGCCAGCACCGGGCAGGACTATAGCAATCAGCCCCAGCATTTT.

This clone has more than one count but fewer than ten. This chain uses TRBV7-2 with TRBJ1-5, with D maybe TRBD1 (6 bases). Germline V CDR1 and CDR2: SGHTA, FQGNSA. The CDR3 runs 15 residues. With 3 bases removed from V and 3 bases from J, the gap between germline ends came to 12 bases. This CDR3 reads CASSFSGGVNQPQHF. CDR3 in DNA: TGTGCCAGCAGCTTCTCTGGGGGCGTCAATCAGCCCCAGCATTTT.

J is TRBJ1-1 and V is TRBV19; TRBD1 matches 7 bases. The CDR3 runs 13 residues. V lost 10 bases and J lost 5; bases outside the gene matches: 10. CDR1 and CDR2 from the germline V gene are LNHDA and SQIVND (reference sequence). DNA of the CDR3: TGTGCCACCGCCAGGAGGGGGCTGACTGAAGCTTTCTTT. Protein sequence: CATARRGLTEAFF. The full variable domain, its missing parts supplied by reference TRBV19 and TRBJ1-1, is DGGITQSPKYLFRKEGQNVTLSCEQNLNHDAMYWYRQDPGQGLRLIYYSQIVNDFQKGDIAEGYSVSREKKESFPLTVTSAQKNPTAFYLCATARRGLTEAFFGQGTRLTVV.

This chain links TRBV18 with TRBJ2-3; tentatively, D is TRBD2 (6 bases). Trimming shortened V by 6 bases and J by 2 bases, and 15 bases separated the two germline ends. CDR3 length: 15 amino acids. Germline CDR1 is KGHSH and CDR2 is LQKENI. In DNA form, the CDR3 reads TGTGCCAGCTCCAAAACGAGCGGGTACACAGATACGCAGTATTTT. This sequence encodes CASSKTSGYTDTQYF.